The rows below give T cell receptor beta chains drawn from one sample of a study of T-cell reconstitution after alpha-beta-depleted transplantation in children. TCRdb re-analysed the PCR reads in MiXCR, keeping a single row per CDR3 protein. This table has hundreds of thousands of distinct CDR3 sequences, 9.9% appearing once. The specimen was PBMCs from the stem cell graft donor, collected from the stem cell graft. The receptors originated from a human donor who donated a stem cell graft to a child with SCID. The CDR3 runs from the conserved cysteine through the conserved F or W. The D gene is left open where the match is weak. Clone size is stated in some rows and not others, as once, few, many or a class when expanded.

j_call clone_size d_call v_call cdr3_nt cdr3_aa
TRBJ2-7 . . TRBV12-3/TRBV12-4 TGTGCCAGCACCCCGTTTTGGGGGGACTCCTACGAGCAGTACTTC CASTPFWGDSYEQYF
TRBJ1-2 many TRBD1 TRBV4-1 TGCGCCAGCAGCCCCCTTGGACAGGGGGTCTATGGCTACACCTTC CASSPLGQGVYGYTF
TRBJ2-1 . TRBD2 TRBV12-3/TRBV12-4 TGTGCCAGCAGTTTAGCGCGCGGAGTAGCGGGGGGGAAACAGTTCTTC CASSLARGVAGGKQFF
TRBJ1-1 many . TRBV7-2 TGTGCCAGCAGCCCCCCGGGACGGGGAGCTTTCTTT CASSPPGRGAFF
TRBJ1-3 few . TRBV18 TGTGCCAGCTCACCCCTCCGGGACGAAGGAAACACCATATATTTT CASSPLRDEGNTIYF
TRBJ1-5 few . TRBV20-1 TGCAGTGCACGAGACAGAAATCAGCCCCAGCATTTT CSARDRNQPQHF
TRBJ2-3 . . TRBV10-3 TGTGCCATCAGTGATGTAGAGTCTAGCACAGATACGCAGTATTTT CAISDVESSTDTQYF
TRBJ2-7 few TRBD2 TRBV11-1 TGTGCCAGCAGCTTACCGACTAGCGGGGGGCCTGATCCCTACGAGCAGTACTTC CASSLPTSGGPDPYEQYF
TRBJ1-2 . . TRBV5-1 TGCGCCAGCAGCGCGGAGCAGTCCTATGGCTACACCTTC CASSAEQSYGYTF
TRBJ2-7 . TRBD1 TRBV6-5 TGTGCCAGCAGTTACCAACTTGGGACAGTGGTGGTGTACGAGCAGTACTTC CASSYQLGTVVVYEQYF
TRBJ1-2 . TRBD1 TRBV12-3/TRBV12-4 TGTGCCAGCAGTGGGGGACCGTGGGACAGCTATGGCTACACCTTC CASSGGPWDSYGYTF
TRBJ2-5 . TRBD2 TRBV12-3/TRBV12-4 TGTGCCAGCAGCGGGGGACTAGCGGTCCAAGAGACCCAGTACTTC CASSGGLAVQETQYF
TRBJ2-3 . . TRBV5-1 TGCGCCAGCAGCCTACGGACAGCTAGCACAGATACGCAGTATTTT CASSLRTASTDTQYF
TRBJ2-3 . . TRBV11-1 TGTGCCAGCAGCCTAGGGGGAAGAGGCACAGATACGCAGTATTTT CASSLGGRGTDTQYF
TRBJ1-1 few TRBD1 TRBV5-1 TGCGCCAGCAGCCCTTCACTACTTAGACAGGGCACTGAAGCTTTCTTT CASSPSLLRQGTEAFF
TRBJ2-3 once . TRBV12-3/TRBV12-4 TGTGCCAGCAGCCCCCACATGAGTGGGTCAGTAGATACGCAGTATTTT CASSPHMSGSVDTQYF
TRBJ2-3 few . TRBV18 TGTGCCAGCTCACCGAAGAGGGATACGCAGTATTTT CASSPKRDTQYF
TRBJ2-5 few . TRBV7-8 TGTGCCAGCAGCTATCCCAGAGTATCGACCTCCCCAGAGACCCAGTACTTC CASSYPRVSTSPETQYF
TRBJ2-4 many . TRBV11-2 TGTGCCAGCCAGAGAGGGGCCGATTTAAAAAACATTCAGTACTTC CASQRGADLKNIQYF
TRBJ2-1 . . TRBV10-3 TGTGCCATCAGTGAGCGCGACAATGAGCAGTTCTTC CAISERDNEQFF
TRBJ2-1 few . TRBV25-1 TGTGCCAGCAGTGCCTCGGGACCGGGGTACAATGAGCAGTTCTTC CASSASGPGYNEQFF
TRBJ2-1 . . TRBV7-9 TGTGCCAGCAGCTTAGCGGCGTTGGGGGATCGGCAGTTCTTC CASSLAALGDRQFF
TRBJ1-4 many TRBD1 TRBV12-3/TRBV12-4 TGTGCCAGTCGTCCGGGACAGGGTGGGGAAAAACTGTTTTTT CASRPGQGGEKLFF
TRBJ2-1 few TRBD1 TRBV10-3 TGTGCCATCAGTGAGCCTTTGTCCCGGGACAGGGACAATGAGCAGTTCTTC CAISEPLSRDRDNEQFF
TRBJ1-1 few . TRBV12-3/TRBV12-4 TGTGCCAGCAGTTTAGGCGGCGGTTACACCCCGAACACTGAAGCTTTCTTT CASSLGGGYTPNTEAFF
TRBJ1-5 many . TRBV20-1 TGCAGTGCTAGCCTAGGGAATCAGCCCCAGCATTTT CSASLGNQPQHF
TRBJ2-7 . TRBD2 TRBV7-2 TGTGCCAGCAGCTTAAGGCGGGGGGGCTACGAGCAGTACTTC CASSLRRGGYEQYF
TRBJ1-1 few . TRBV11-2 TGTGCCAGCAGCTTAGTGAGAGGGGGCACTGAAGCTTTCTTT CASSLVRGGTEAFF
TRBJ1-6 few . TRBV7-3 TGTGCCAGCAGGGAGGGACCCTATAATTCACCCCTCCACTTT CASREGPYNSPLHF
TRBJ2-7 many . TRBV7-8 TGTGCCAGTAACAAAGGGGTATTGGACGAGCAGTACTTC CASNKGVLDEQYF
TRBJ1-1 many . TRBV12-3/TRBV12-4 TGTGCCAGCAGCTATACAGGGCACGGAGCTTTCTTT CASSYTGHGAFF
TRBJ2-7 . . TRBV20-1 TGCAGTGCGGCTTACAGGGACTCTCCCTACGAGCAGTACTTC CSAAYRDSPYEQYF
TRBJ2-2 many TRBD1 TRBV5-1 TGCGCCAGCAGCTTGGCAGGGACAGGGCCCTCCGGGGAGCTGTTTTTT CASSLAGTGPSGELFF
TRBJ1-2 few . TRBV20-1 TGCACCCCGGGGGCAGGGGATGGTGGCTACACCTTC CTPGAGDGGYTF
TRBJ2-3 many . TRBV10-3 TGTGCCACCTGGGTCCGGCCAGGGATAGGAGATACGCAGTATTTT CATWVRPGIGDTQYF
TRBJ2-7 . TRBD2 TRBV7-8 TGTGCCAGCAGCCCCTCCATGGCGGGGGGGCTCTACGAGCAGTACTTC CASSPSMAGGLYEQYF
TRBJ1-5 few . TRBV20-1 TGCAGTGCTGAGGGCCCTATAGGCCCCCAGCATTTT CSAEGPIGPQHF
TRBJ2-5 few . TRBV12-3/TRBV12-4 TGTGCCAGCAGTTTGGCGGTGCAGGCCCAGTACTTC CASSLAVQAQYF
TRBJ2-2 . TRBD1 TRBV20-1 TGCAGTGCTAGAGGGCCCCCTGGACAGGGAAACACCGGGGAGCTGTTTTTT CSARGPPGQGNTGELFF
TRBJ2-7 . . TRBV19 TGTGCCAGTAGTATAAGCGGCGAGCAGTACTTC CASSISGEQYF
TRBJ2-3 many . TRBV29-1 TGCAGCGTTCTCATGCATACGCAGTATTTT CSVLMHTQYF